Below are 6 T cell receptor beta chains sequenced from a single sample in a study of cytomegalovirus exposure and HLA in healthy donors. Measured with immunoSEQ multiplex PCR; TCRdb has only the in-frame clones, and not every one. The sample contains about 82,000 clones, 85% to 95% of which appear only once. Material for sequencing was PBMCs. All receptors derive from a man aged 18 to 30 in good health and CMV-seronegative.

CDR3 in DNA: TGTGCCAGCAGTGGCACAGGGGTCAGCTCCTACGAGCAGTACTTC. Translated, it gives CASSGTGVSSYEQYF. The rearrangement uses TRBV6-6 and TRBJ2-7, with 7 bases that match TRBD1. This CDR3 region has 15 residues. Germline V lookup: CDR1 MNHNY, CDR2 SVGAGI (reference sequence). V shed 5 bases, J shed 0 bases, and the junction held 7 bases outside the gene matches.

The chain couples TRBV9 to TRBJ1-1; the D is unclear. The V gene lost 3 bases and the J gene lost 3 bases, with 3 bases spanning the gap. Germline assignment: CDR1 SGDLS and CDR2 YYNGEE. The CDR3 is made up of 11 amino acids. CDR3 sequence (DNA): TGTGCCAGCAGCGGAGACACTGAAGCTTTCTTT. Protein sequence: CASSGDTEAFF.

This clone was seen once. The gene calls are TRBV4-3 and TRBJ2-1, with D possibly TRBD1 on 5 matching bases. The germline V gene has CDR1 LGHNA and CDR2 YSLEER. The CDR3 contains 13 residues. Trimming stripped 4 bases from V and 4 bases from J, with 8 bases between. This chain's CDR3 is CASSRDSYNEQFF. As DNA, the CDR3 is TGCGCCAGCAGCCGAGACAGTTACAATGAGCAGTTCTTC.

Comments on this clone: Sequence at one end of the junction differs from germline and may be a read error. The chain carries TRBV6-1 and TRBJ1-5; the D gene is possibly TRBD1 (6 bases). CDR1 MNHNS and CDR2 SASEGT come from the germline V gene. This CDR3 region has 15 residues. This chain's CDR3 is CASREAAGTPSPQHF. In nucleotides, the CDR3 is TGTGCCAGCAGGGAAGCTGCCGGGACACCGTCGCCCCAGCATTTT.

V and J are TRBV4-2 and TRBJ2-7, with 8 bases that match TRBD1. The CDR3 is 16 residues long. Germline CDR1 LGHNA, CDR2 YNFKEQ. V dropped 0 bases and J dropped 2; count of bases not matched to a gene: 6. Here the CDR3 reads CASSQDPPRGPYEQYF. CDR3 DNA: TGTGCCAGCAGCCAAGACCCCCCCAGGGGGCCCTACGAGCAGTACTTC.

The rearrangement uses TRBV14 and TRBJ2-1; D may be TRBD1 (6 bases). With 0 bases removed from V and 0 bases from J, the gap between germline ends came to 24 bases. Germline assignment: CDR1 SGHDN and CDR2 FVKESK. This CDR3 spans 21 amino acids. The CDR3 nucleotides read TGTGCCAGCAGCCAAGATAGGGTAAGGGGGAGAACGGGAAGCTCCTACAATGAGCAGTTCTTC. It yields the protein CASSQDRVRGRTGSSYNEQFF. The whole variable domain, filled in from reference TRBV14 and TRBJ2-1, reads EAGVTQFPSHSVIEKGQTVTLRCDPISGHDNLYWYRRVMGKEIKFLLHFVKESKQDESGMPNNRFLAERTGGTYSTLKVQPAELEDSGVYFCASSQDRVRGRTGSSYNEQFFGPGTRLTVL.